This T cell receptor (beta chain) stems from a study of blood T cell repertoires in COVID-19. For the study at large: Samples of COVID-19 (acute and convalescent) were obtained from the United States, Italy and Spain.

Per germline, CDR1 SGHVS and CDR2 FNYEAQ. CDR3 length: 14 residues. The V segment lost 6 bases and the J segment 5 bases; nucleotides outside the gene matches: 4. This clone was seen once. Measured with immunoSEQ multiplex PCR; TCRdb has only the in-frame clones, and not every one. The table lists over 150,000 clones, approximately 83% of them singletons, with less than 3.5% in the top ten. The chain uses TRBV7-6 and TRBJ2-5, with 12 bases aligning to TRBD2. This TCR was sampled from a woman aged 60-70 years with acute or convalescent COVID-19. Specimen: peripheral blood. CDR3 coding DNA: TGTGCCAGCAGTCTAGCGGGGGGGAGGGAGACCCAGTACTTC. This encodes CASSLAGGRETQYF.